This passage covers 26 T cell receptor beta chains from one sample sequenced in a study of T cell responses to AZD1222 COVID-19 vaccine (dated by TCRdb to the early 2020s). Libraries were made using the immunoSEQ multiplex PCR assay. Sourced from immuneACCESS, this table was stored by TCRdb with only in-frame sequences that have V and J called. A share of the clones is absent; for the studies checked, an unresolved V gene accounts for under half, and the remainder has no known explanation. This sample is represented by under 150,000 clones; 90% of them were singletons. The ten top clones hold 3.4% of the sample. The time point label, as the study defines it: baseline before first vaccination. Sequences were derived from peripheral blood, sampled on day 0 of AZD1222 vaccination. The receptors shown here come from an adult in good health.

Points on this clone: Other nucleotide sequences in the sample specify the same CDR3. The V gene is TRBV11-3, the J gene TRBJ2-2; D unclear. The germline CDR1 and CDR2 sequences are SGHNT and YENEEA. Trimming pared 1 base from V and 5 bases from J, leaving 5 bases between. CDR3 length: 13 amino acids. CDR3 sequence: CASSLVVTGELFF. The CDR3 nucleotides are TGTGCCAGCAGCTTAGTGGTTACCGGGGAGCTGTTTTTT.

Note on this clone: At one end the junction does not follow the germline gene, possibly because of a read error. The chain combines TRBV7-7 with TRBJ1-6, with D maybe TRBD1 (5 bases). The CDR3 has 14 amino acids. The germline V gene encodes CDR1 SSHAT and CDR2 FNYEAQ (reference sequence). Here the CDR3 reads CASSLSGDNSPLHF. The CDR3 DNA follows: TGTGCTAGCAGCTTATCCGGGGACAATTCACCCCTCCACTTT.

CDR3 sequence: CASSPLSLGYEQYF. The CDR3 DNA sequence: TGTGCCAGCAGCCCGCTGTCTTTAGGGTACGAGCAGTACTTC. The rearrangement joins TRBV3-1 (or the pseudogene TRBV3-2) to TRBJ2-7; no reliable D call. Germline CDR1 is LGHDT and CDR2 is YNNKEL (reference sequence). Trimming took off 4 bases at V and 4 bases at J, with 14 bases between the two ends. The CDR3 is 14 residues long.

CDR3 DNA sequence: TGTGCCAGCAGTTACTCGGGCCTCGAGGGACCCCTCCACTTT. Translated, it gives CASSYSGLEGPLHF. The chain carries TRBV6-5 and TRBJ1-6; D gene uncertain. Trimming left V 0 bases short and J 12 bases short, with 12 bases between. Germline lookup yields CDR1 MNHEY and CDR2 SVGAGI. The CDR3 totals 14 residues.

This chain joins TRBV21-1 and TRBJ2-5; the tabulated D call, TRBD2, remains unverified against the DNA. TRBV21-1 represents a pseudogene. CDR3 length equals 16 residues. CDR3 DNA sequence: TGTGCCAGCAGCAAAGAGATAGCGGGAGATCGAGAGACCCAGTACTTC. It encodes CASSKEIAGDRETQYF.

V gene TRBV19 combines with J gene TRBJ1-4; the D is unclear. Trimming pared 7 bases from V and 8 bases from J, leaving 26 bases between. Germline loops: CDR1 LNHDA, CDR2 SQIVND (reference sequence). The CDR3 is 17 residues long. The CDR3 protein is CASKVGGPAGVWEKLFF. As DNA, the CDR3 is TGTGCCAGTAAAGTCGGTGGACCAGCAGGAGTTTGGGAAAAACTGTTTTTT.

The V call is TRBV9, the J call TRBJ1-2, with 9 nucleotides matching TRBD1. Germline CDR1 SGDLS, CDR2 YYNGEE. The CDR3 is 15 amino acids. V trimming: 1 base; J trimming: 2 bases; junction bases outside the gene matches: 3. CDR3: CASSVHRGPNYGYTF. The CDR3 DNA reads as TGTGCCAGCAGCGTACACAGGGGGCCCAACTATGGCTACACCTTC. Supplemented by reference TRBV9 and TRBJ1-2, the full variable domain reads DSGVTQTPKHLITATGQRVTLRCSPRSGDLSVYWYQQSLDQGLQFLIQYYNGEERAKGNILERFSAQQFPDLHSELNLSSLELGDSALYFCASSVHRGPNYGYTFGSGTRLTVV.

This clone was seen once. The rearrangement links TRBV6-1 to TRBJ2-2; 8 nucleotides agree with TRBD2. The ends lost 3 bases at V and 1 base at J; junction bases unmatched: 4. The CDR3 sequence is 16 residues long. Germline V gene sequence: CDR1 MNHNS, CDR2 SASEGT. This chain's CDR3 is CASSDLAGGNTGELFF. The CDR3 region has the DNA TGTGCCAGCAGTGATCTGGCGGGGGGGAACACCGGGGAGCTGTTTTTT.

This clone was detected only a few times. The chain employs TRBV19 and TRBJ2-7; 9 bases agree with TRBD1. This CDR3 has 14 residues. Looked up from germline, CDR1 is LNHDA and CDR2 is SQIVND (reference sequence). Trimming removed 7 bases from V and 5 bases from J; junction bases left unmatched: 9. CDR3 residues: CASNPPGQGNEQYF. Here the CDR3 DNA reads TGTGCCAGTAACCCTCCGGGACAGGGTAACGAGCAGTACTTC.

This clone is labeled as medium-sized (0.01 to 0.1%). V gene TRBV6-5 combines with J gene TRBJ2-2, with D hard to call. This CDR3 spans 14 amino acids. Germline CDR1 MNHEY, CDR2 SVGAGI. V was shortened by 2 bases and J by 6 bases, with 10 bases between the two germline ends. The CDR3 reads CASSYRTESGELFF. DNA for the CDR3: TGTGCCAGCAGTTACCGGACCGAGTCCGGGGAGCTGTTTTTT.

The rearrangement uses TRBV18 and TRBJ2-7, with 9 bases lining up with TRBD1. Germline loops: CDR1 KGHSH, CDR2 LQKENI. This CDR3 has 15 amino acids. After removal of 1 base from V and 5 bases from J, the junction contained 6 bases not matched to a gene. CDR3 bases: TGTGCCAGCTCACCACTTCCCACAGGGGGCCACGAGCAGTACTTC. Amino acids: CASSPLPTGGHEQYF.

The chain links TRBV30 to TRBJ1-2; 7 bases align to TRBD1. The CDR3 is made up of 13 amino acids. V gave up 3 bases and J gave up 8 bases; unmatched junction bases: 9. From germline, CDR1 is GTSNPN and CDR2 SVGIG (reference sequence). CDR3 in amino acids: CAWRRQGAVGYTF. DNA for the CDR3: TGTGCCTGGAGGCGACAGGGTGCTGTCGGCTACACCTTC. Full variable domain (rest looked up from reference TRBV30 and TRBJ1-2): SQTIHQWPATLVQPVGSPLSLECTVEGTSNPNLYWYRQAAGRGLQLLFYSVGIGQISSEVPQNLSASRPQDRQFILSSKKLLLSDSGFYLCAWRRQGAVGYTFGSGTRLTVV.

This clone came up once. The rearrangement uses TRBV6-5 and TRBJ2-3, with unresolved D. Germline assignment: CDR1 MNHEY and CDR2 SVGAGI. Trimming stripped 6 bases from V and 6 bases from J, with 7 bases between. The CDR3 has 11 amino acids. As DNA, the CDR3 is TGTGCCAGCAGGAAAGGGGATACGCAGTATTTT. Its protein is CASRKGDTQYF.

This chain links TRBV5-5 with TRBJ2-1, with 10 bases that match TRBD2. V lost 4 bases and J lost 5; bases outside the gene matches: 6. Germline assignment: CDR1 SGHKS and CDR2 YYEKEE (reference sequence). This CDR3 has 15 residues. CDR3 region: CASSGLAGDNNEQFF. The CDR3 DNA is TGTGCCAGCAGCGGGCTAGCGGGGGATAACAATGAGCAGTTCTTC.

CDR3 sequence (DNA): TGTGCCAGCAGTCCAAAGGGGACAGGGGACTCACCCCTCCACTTT. It translates to CASSPKGTGDSPLHF. The V call is TRBV25-1, the J call TRBJ1-6; TRBD1 aligns across 10 bases. This CDR3 comprises 15 residues. V lost 5 bases to trimming and J lost 10 bases; unmatched junction nucleotides: 8. CDR1 is MGHDK, CDR2 SYGVNS, per germline.

The chain uses TRBV16 and TRBJ1-5; no clear D. In germline, CDR1 is KGHSY, CDR2 FQNENV. This CDR3 region has 12 residues. Trimming removed 0 bases from V and 5 bases from J, with 2 bases in between. CDR3 region: CASSQSHQPQHF. CDR3 sequence (DNA): TGTGCCAGCAGCCAATCCCATCAGCCCCAGCATTTT.

The rearrangement uses TRBV5-1 and TRBJ1-1; TRBD1 agrees at 9 bases. V dropped 2 bases and J dropped 3; count of bases not matched to a gene: 2. Germline lookup yields CDR1 SGHRS and CDR2 YFSETQ. CDR3 length: 14 amino acids. The chain's CDR3 is CASSLGTGYTEAFF. The CDR3 DNA reads TGCGCCAGCAGCTTAGGGACAGGGTACACTGAAGCTTTCTTT.

The sample holds a few counts of this clone. The CDR3 loop reads CSVSGTGIAGELFF. Written as DNA, the CDR3 is TGCAGCGTGTCCGGGACAGGGATCGCCGGGGAGCTGTTTTTT. This rearrangement joins TRBV29-1 to TRBJ2-2; TRBD1 aligns across 9 bases. Trimming at V came to 6 bases and at J to 6 bases, leaving 8 bases not matched to a gene. The CDR3 has 14 amino acids. Germline V gene lookup returns CDR1 SQVTM and CDR2 ANQGSEA.

This clone was observed a few times. The rearrangement links TRBV30 to TRBJ1-5, with D uncertain. CDR3 size: 12 residues. Germline V gene sequence: CDR1 GTSNPN, CDR2 SVGIG (reference sequence). Trimming cost V 1 base and J 6 bases, with 7 bases left between them. CDR3 in DNA: TGTGCCTGGAGTGCGGGCCCTCAGCCCCAGCATTTT. Its protein is CAWSAGPQPQHF.

V is TRBV7-9 and J is TRBJ1-2, with D perhaps TRBD1 (6 bases). Trimming cost V 5 bases and J 6 bases, with 13 bases left between them. The CDR3 runs 13 residues. Germline V gene sequence: CDR1 SEHNR, CDR2 FQNEAQ (reference sequence). The chain's CDR3 is CASSPANRDGYTF. CDR3 DNA: TGTGCCAGCAGCCCAGCAAACAGGGATGGCTACACCTTC.

The J gene is TRBJ1-1, the V gene TRBV21-1. TRBV21-1 is a pseudogene segment. CDR3 length: 11 amino acids. CDR3 region: CASSMLPEAFF. DNA for the CDR3: TGTGCCAGCAGCATGTTACCTGAAGCTTTCTTT.

This clone was seen only once. The CDR3 DNA reads TGTGCCACCAGTGACCCGGGCAGTAACTATGGCTACACCTTC. Residues: CATSDPGSNYGYTF. The chain links TRBV24-1 to TRBJ1-2; D remains ambiguous. V dropped 4 bases and J dropped 1 base, with 9 bases sitting between them. The germline V gene encodes CDR1 KGHDR and CDR2 SFDVKD. The CDR3 has 14 amino acids.

The chain couples TRBV6-6 to TRBJ2-7; TRBD2 aligns across 8 bases. The V gene's germline CDR1 is MNHNY and CDR2 SVGAGI (reference sequence). V lost 2 bases and J lost 2; bases outside the gene matches: 5. The CDR3 is 15 residues long. DNA of the CDR3: TGTGCCAGCAGTTACAATGCGGGGGGCCCCTACGAGCAGTACTTC. Translating it yields CASSYNAGGPYEQYF.

V and J are TRBV29-1 and TRBJ2-6; D is uncertain. This CDR3 has 15 amino acids. Trimming removed 1 base at V and 0 bases at J, with 7 bases between. Germline-derived CDR1 and CDR2 are SQVTM and ANQGSEA. The CDR3 DNA sequence: TGCAGCGTTGAAGGAACGCGCTCTGGGGCCAACGTCCTGACTTTC. Its protein product is CSVEGTRSGANVLTF. Using reference TRBV29-1 and TRBJ2-6 for the parts outside the CDR3, the full variable domain is SAVISQKPSRDICQRGTSLTIQCQVDSQVTMMFWYRQQPGQSLTLIATANQGSEATYESGFVIDKFPISRPNLTFSTLTVSNMSPEDSSIYLCSVEGTRSGANVLTFGAGSRLTVL.

Written as DNA, the CDR3 is TGTGCCTGGAGTATATCACGCTCCTACAATGAGCAGTTCTTC. This encodes CAWSISRSYNEQFF. V gene TRBV30 combines with J gene TRBJ2-1; D not certain. The germline V gene encodes CDR1 GTSNPN and CDR2 SVGIG (reference sequence). CDR3 length equals 14 residues. Deletions cut 2 bases from V and 0 bases from J, with 8 bases between. Full variable domain (missing parts from reference TRBV30 and TRBJ2-1): SQTIHQWPATLVQPVGSPLSLECTVEGTSNPNLYWYRQAAGRGLQLLFYSVGIGQISSEVPQNLSASRPQDRQFILSSKKLLLSDSGFYLCAWSISRSYNEQFFGPGTRLTVL.

This clone was seen a single time. This rearrangement joins TRBV5-1 to TRBJ2-7; D is perhaps TRBD1 (6 bases). Germline loops: CDR1 SGHRS, CDR2 YFSETQ. The CDR3 sequence is 15 residues long. V was cut by 1 base and J by 2 bases, with 13 bases left in between. CDR3 loop: CASSLTTGNPYEQYF. Here the CDR3 DNA reads TGCGCCAGCAGCTTGACAACAGGGAATCCCTACGAGCAGTACTTC.